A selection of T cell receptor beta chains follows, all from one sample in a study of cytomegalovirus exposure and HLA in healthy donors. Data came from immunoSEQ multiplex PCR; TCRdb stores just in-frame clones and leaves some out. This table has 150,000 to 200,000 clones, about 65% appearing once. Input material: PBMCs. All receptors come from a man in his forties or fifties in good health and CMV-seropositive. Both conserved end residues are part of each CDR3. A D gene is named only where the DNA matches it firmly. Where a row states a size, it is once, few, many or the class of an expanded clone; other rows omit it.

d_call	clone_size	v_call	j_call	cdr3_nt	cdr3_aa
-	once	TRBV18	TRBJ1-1	TGTGCCAGCTCACCAACTGAGGGGGAAATGAACACTGAAGCTTTCTTT	CASSPTEGEMNTEAFF
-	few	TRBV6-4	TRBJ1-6	TGTGCCAGCAGTGACTCCCAAAATTCACCCCTCCACTTT	CASSDSQNSPLHF
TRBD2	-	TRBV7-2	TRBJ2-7	TGTGCCAGCAGCCCCGGGACTAGCGGAACCTACGAGCAGTACTTC	CASSPGTSGTYEQYF
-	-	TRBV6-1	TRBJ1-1	TGTGCCAGCAGTCTAAGGAGGGGGAACACTGAAGCTTTCTTT	CASSLRRGNTEAFF
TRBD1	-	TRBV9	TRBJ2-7	TGTGCCAGCAGCCCGCCACAGGGGTCCTACGAGCAGTACTTC	CASSPPQGSYEQYF
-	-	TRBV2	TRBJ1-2	TGTGCCAGCACTTGGACAGCCTATGGCTACACCTTC	CASTWTAYGYTF
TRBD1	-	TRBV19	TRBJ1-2	TGTGCCAGTAGCCCGGCCGGACAGGGGTCGAGGGATGGCTACACCTTC	CASSPAGQGSRDGYTF
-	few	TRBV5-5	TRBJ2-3	TGTGCCAGCAGAAACCCAGGGGGGTGGTCGACAGATACGCAGTATTTT	CASRNPGGWSTDTQYF
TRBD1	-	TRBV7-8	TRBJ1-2	TGTGCCAGCAGCTTAGTGCGGGGTCCGACAGGGGCCGTGGACTATGGCTACACCTTC	CASSLVRGPTGAVDYGYTF
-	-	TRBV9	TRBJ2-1	TGTGCCAGCAGCGCAGGGCCCTCTCCCTACAATGAGCAGTTCTTC	CASSAGPSPYNEQFF
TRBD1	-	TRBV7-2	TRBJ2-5	TGTGCCAGCAGCTCCCAGACAGGGAGATTGGAGACCCAGTACTTC	CASSSQTGRLETQYF
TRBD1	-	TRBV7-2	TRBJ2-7	TGTGCCAGCAGTCCCGGGACAGGGTACTCCTACGAGCAGTACTTC	CASSPGTGYSYEQYF
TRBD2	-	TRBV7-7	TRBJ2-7	TGTGCTAGCAGCTTAGGACTAGCGGGGGGGCCTTACGAGCAGTACTTC	CASSLGLAGGPYEQYF
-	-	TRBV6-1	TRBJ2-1	TGTGCCAGCAGCCACTTGCTCCCTGAGCAGTTCTTC	CASSHLLPEQFF
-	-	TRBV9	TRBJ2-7	TGTGCCAGCAGCCCCCGGGGGGCCCTCGGCGAGCAGTACTTC	CASSPRGALGEQYF
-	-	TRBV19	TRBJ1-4	TGTGCCAGTAGTATACAGGGCCAGCCTAATGAAAAACTGTTTTTT	CASSIQGQPNEKLFF
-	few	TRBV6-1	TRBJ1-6	TGTGCCAGCCTAGGACTCTATAATTCACCCCTCCACTTT	CASLGLYNSPLHF
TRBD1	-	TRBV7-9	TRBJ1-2	TGTTCCAGCAGCCCGCCGGACAGGGGGAACTATGGCTACACCTTC	CSSSPPDRGNYGYTF
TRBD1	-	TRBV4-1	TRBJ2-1	TGCGCCAGCAGGGACAGGGGGAATGAGCAGTTCTTC	CASRDRGNEQFF
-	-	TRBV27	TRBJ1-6	TGTGCCAGCAGTTCGTTCCCGGGACTGGGGAATTCACCCCTCCACTTT	CASSSFPGLGNSPLHF
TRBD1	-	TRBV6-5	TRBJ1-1	TGTGCCAGCAGTTACCGGAAAGGGGGCAGGACTGAAGCTTTCTTT	CASSYRKGGRTEAFF
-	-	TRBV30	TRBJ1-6	TGTGCCTGGAGGCAGGAAAATAATTCACCCCTCCACTTT	CAWRQENNSPLHF